Given below is one TCR beta chain in context. Sequenced by immunoSEQ multiplex PCR; TCRdb stores in-frame clones only, minus some. The sample records about 420,000 clones, over 85% being singletons. The germline CDR1 and CDR2 sequences are KGHDR and SFDVKD. The CDR3 length is 13 residues. Trimming removed 0 bases from V and 16 bases from J; junction bases left unmatched: 4. This record comes from a study of blood T cell repertoires in COVID-19. The overall study: Collection of acute and convalescent COVID-19 samples took place in the United States, Italy and Spain. From T cells, B-cell-depleted T cells, or PBMCs came the material, which was cDNA or gDNA.

The sequenced sample was peripheral blood. V and J are TRBV24-1 and TRBJ2-1, with TRBD1 matching over 11 bases. This TCR was recovered from a man aged 18 to 29 with COVID-19, enrolled during active disease. This CDR3 is CATSDLLDRGLFF. DNA for the CDR3: TGTGCCACCAGTGATTTGCTGGACAGGGGGCTTTTCTTC.